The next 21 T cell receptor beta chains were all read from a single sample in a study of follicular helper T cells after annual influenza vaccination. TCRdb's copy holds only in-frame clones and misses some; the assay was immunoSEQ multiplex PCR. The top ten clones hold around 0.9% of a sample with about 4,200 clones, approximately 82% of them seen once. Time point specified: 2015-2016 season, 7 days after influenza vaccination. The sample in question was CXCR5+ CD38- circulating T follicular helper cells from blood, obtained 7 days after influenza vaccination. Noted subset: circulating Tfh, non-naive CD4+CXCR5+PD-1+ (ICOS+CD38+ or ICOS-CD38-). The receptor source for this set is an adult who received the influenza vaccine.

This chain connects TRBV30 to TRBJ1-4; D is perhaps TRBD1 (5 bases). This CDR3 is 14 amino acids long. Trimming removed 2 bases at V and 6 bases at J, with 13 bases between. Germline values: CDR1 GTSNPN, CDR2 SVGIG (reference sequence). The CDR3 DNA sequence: TGTGCCTGGAGTCCAGGATTGGGGGATGAAAAACTGTTTTTT. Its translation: CAWSPGLGDEKLFF.

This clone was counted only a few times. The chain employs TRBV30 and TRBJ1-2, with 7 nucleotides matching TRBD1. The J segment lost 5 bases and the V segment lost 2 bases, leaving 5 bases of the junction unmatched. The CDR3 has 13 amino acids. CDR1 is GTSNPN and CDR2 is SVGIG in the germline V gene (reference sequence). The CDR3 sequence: CAWSSGGAYGYTF. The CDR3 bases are TGTGCCTGGAGTTCAGGGGGGGCTTATGGCTACACCTTC.

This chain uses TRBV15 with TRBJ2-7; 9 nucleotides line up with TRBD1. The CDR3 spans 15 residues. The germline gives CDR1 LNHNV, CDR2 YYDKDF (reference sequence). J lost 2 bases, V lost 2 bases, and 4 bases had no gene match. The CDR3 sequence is CATSRNRGQPYEQYF. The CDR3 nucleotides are TGTGCCACCAGCAGAAACAGGGGGCAACCCTACGAGCAGTACTTC.

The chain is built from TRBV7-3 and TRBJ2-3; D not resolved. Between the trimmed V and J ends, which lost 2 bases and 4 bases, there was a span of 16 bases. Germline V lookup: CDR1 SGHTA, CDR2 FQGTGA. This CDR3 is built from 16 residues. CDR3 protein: CASSLWGMTNPDTQYF. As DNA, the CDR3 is TGTGCCAGCAGCTTATGGGGTATGACCAATCCAGATACGCAGTATTTT.

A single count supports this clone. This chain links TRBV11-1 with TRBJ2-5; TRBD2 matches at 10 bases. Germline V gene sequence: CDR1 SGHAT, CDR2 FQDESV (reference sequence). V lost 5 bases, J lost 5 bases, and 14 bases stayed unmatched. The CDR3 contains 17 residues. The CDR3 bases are TGTGCCAGCAGCGGGGGGACTAGCGCTGGTCTTGGCGAGACCCAGTACTTC. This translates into CASSGGTSAGLGETQYF. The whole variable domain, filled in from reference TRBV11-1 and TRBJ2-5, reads EAEVAQSPRYKITEKSQAVAFWCDPISGHATLYWYRQILGQGPELLVQFQDESVVDDSQLPKDRFSAERLKGVDSTLKIQPAELGDSAMYLCASSGGTSAGLGETQYFGPGTRLLVL.

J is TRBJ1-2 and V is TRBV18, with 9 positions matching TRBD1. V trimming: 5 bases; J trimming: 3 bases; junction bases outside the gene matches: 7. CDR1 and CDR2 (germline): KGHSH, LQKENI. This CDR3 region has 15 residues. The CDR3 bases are TGTGCCAGCTCATCTACAGGGGGCGCGGACTATGGCTACACCTTC. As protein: CASSSTGGADYGYTF.

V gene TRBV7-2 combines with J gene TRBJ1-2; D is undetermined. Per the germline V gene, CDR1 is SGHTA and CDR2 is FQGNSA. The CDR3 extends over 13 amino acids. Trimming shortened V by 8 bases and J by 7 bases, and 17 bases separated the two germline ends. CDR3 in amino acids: CASGTLWASGYTF. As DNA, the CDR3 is TGTGCCAGCGGAACCCTATGGGCGTCTGGCTACACCTTC.

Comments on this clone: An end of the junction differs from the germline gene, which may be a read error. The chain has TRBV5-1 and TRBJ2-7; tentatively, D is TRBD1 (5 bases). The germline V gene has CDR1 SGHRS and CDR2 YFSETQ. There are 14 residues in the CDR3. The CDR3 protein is CASSLQATSHEQYF. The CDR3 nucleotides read TGCGCCAGCAGCTTACAGGCCACCTCCCACGAGCAGTACTTC. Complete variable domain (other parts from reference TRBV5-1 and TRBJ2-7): KAGVTQTPRYLIKTRGQQVTLSCSPISGHRSVSWYQQTPGQGLQFLFEYFSETQRNKGNFPGRFSGRQFSNSRSEMNVSTLELGDSALYLCASSLQATSHEQYFGPGTRLTVT.

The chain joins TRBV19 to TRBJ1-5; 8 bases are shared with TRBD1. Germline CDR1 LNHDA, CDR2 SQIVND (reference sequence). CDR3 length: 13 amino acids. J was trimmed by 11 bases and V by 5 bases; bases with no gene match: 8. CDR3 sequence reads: CASSGGNRGSQHF. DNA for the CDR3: TGTGCCAGTAGTGGGGGGAACAGGGGGTCCCAGCATTTT.

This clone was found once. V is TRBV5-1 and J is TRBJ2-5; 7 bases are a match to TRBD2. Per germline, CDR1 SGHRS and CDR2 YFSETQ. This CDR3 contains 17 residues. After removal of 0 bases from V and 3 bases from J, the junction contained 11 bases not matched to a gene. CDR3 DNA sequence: TGCGCCAGCAGCTTGGGCGGGAGTCAGGGCTGGAAAGAGACCCAGTACTTC. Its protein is CASSLGGSQGWKETQYF.

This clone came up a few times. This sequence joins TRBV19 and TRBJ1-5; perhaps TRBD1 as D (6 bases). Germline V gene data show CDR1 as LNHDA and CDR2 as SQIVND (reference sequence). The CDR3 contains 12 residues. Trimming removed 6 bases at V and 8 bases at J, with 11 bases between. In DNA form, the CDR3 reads TGTGCCAGTAGAACAGGGCTGGAGCCCCAGCATTTT. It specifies CASRTGLEPQHF.

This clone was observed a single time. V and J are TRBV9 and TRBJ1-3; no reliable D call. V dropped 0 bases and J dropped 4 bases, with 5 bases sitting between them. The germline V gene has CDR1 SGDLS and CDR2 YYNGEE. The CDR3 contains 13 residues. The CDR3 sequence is CASSVGRGNTIYF. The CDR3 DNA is TGTGCCAGCAGCGTAGGAAGGGGAAACACCATATATTTT.

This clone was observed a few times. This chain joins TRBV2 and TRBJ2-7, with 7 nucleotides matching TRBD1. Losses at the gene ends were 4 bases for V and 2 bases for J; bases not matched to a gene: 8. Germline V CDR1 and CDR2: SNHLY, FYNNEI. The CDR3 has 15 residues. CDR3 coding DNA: TGTGCCAGCAGTGTAGACAGGGCTATACCCTACGAGCAGTACTTC. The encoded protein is CASSVDRAIPYEQYF.

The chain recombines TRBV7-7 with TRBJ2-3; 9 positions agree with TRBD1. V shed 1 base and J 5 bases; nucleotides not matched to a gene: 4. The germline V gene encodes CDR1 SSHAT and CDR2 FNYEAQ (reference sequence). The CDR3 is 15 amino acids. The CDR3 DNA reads TGTGCCAGCAGCTTAGGGACAGGGGTTGGAGATACGCAGTATTTT. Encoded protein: CASSLGTGVGDTQYF.

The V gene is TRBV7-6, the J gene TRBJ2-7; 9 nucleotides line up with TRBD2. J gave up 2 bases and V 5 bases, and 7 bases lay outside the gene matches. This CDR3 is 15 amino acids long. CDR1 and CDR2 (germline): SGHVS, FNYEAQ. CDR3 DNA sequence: TGTGCCAGCAGCCTTGGTCGCGGGGGGGCCTACGAGCAGTACTTC. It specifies CASSLGRGGAYEQYF.

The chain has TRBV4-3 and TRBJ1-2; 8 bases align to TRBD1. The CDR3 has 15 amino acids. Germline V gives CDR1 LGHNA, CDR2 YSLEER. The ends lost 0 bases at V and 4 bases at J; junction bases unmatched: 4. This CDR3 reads CASSQDRDRSYGYTF. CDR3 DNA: TGCGCCAGCAGCCAAGACCGGGACAGGTCCTATGGCTACACCTTC.

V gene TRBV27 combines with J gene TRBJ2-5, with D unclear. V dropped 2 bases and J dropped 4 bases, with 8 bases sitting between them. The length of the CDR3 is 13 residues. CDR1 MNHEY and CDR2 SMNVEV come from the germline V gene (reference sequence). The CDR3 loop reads CASSLRRTETQYF. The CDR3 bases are TGTGCCAGCAGTTTAAGGCGGACAGAGACCCAGTACTTC.

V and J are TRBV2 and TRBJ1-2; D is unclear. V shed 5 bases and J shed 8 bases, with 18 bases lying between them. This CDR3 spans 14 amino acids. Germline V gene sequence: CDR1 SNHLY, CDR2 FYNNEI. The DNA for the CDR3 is TGTGCCAGCAGTCGAACGGGTCAAAGTGGAGGCTACACCTTC. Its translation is CASSRTGQSGGYTF.

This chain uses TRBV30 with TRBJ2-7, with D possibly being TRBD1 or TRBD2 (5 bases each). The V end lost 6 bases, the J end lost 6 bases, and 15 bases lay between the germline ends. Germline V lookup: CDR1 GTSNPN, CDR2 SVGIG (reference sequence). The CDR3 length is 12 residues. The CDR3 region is CACPGPRLEQYF. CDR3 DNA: TGTGCCTGTCCGGGGCCGAGGCTCGAGCAGTACTTC. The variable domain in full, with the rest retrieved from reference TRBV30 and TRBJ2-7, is SQTIHQWPATLVQPVGSPLSLECTVEGTSNPNLYWYRQAAGRGLQLLFYSVGIGQISSEVPQNLSASRPQDRQFILSSKKLLLSDSGFYLCACPGPRLEQYFGPGTRLTVT.

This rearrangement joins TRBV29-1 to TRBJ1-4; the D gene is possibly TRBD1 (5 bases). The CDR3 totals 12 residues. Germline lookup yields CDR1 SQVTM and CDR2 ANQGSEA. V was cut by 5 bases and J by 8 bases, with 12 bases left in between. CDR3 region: CSVSETAEKLFF. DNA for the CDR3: TGCAGCGTTTCCGAGACAGCCGAAAAACTGTTTTTT.

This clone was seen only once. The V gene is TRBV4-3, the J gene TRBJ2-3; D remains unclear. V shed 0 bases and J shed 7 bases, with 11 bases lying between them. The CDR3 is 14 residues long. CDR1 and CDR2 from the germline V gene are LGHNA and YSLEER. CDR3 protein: CASSQDPGPYTQYF. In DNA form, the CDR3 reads TGCGCCAGCAGCCAAGACCCGGGCCCGTATACGCAGTATTTT.